This paragraph reports one T cell receptor (beta chain). The data derive from a study of blood T cell repertoires in COVID-19. Study-level background: The United States, Italy and Spain supplied acute and convalescent COVID-19 samples. From T cells, B-cell-depleted T cells, or PBMCs came the material, which was cDNA or gDNA.

The junction had 2 bases not matched to a gene; V was cut back by 0 bases and J by 7 bases. The CDR3 has 15 amino acids. Per the germline V gene, CDR1 is MNHEY and CDR2 is SVGAGI. The authors' processing: Estimation of nucleated cell counts was performed using reference gene primer amplification. Some clones are missing from TCRdb's copy, which holds only in-frame ones; the method was immunoSEQ multiplex PCR. That table gives V, J and clone size, and the DNA gave D and trimming. The sample carries 90,000 to 120,000 clones, around four fifths recorded once. Sequencing was done on a sample of peripheral blood. The sequence derives from a man between 70 and 80 years old with acute or convalescent COVID-19. V and J are TRBV6-5 and TRBJ2-1; 11 bases agree with TRBD2. As DNA, the CDR3 is TGTGCCAGCAGTTACTCGAGACTAGCGGGAAATGAGCAGTTCTTC. Amino acid sequence: CASSYSRLAGNEQFF.